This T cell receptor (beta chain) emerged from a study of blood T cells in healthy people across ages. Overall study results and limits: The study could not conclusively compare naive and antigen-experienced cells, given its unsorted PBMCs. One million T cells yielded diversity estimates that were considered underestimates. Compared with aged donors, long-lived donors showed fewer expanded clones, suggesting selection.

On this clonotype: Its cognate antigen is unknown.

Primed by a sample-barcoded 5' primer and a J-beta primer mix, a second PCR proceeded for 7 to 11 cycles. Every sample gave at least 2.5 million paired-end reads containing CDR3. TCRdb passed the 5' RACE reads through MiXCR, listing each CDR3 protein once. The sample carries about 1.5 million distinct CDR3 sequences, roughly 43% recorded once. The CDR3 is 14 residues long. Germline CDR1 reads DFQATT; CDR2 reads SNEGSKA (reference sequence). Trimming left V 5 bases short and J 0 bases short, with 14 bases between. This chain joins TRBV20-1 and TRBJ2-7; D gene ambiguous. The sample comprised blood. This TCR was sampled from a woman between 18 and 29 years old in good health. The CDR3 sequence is CSAARSESSYEQYF. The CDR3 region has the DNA TGCAGTGCTGCTCGCAGCGAAAGCTCCTACGAGCAGTACTTC.